The rows below give T cell receptor beta chains drawn from one sample of a study of blood T cells in healthy people across ages. TCRdb independently ran MiXCR on the 5' RACE reads; one entry per CDR3 protein. The data hold 920,000 or so distinct CDR3 sequences, with around 45% observed a single time. Material for sequencing was blood. The origin of the receptors is a woman aged 55-70 years in good health. The CDR3 runs from the conserved cysteine through the conserved F or W. Each record gives: J gene, clone size, V gene, D gene, CDR3 DNA, CDR3 protein. The D gene is left open where the match is weak. Clone size is shown for a subset of rows, as once, few, many or a class of expanded clone.

TRBJ2-5,few,TRBV16,TRBD1,TGTGCCAGCAGCCCTGGGACAGCCCAAGAGACCCAGTACTTC,CASSPGTAQETQYF
TRBJ2-5,-,TRBV13,-,TGTGCCAGCAGCCGCCTTAGGGAGACCCAGTACTTC,CASSRLRETQYF
TRBJ2-7,many,TRBV6-1,TRBD2,TGTGCCAGCAGAGGGACTAGCGGAAACTACGAGCAGTACTTC,CASRGTSGNYEQYF
TRBJ2-3,-,TRBV4-2,TRBD2,TGTGCCAGCAGCCAGGAAAGAGCGGGAGTGGGCACAGATACGCAGTATTTT,CASSQERAGVGTDTQYF
TRBJ2-7,-,TRBV11-1,TRBD2,TGTGCCAGCAGCTGGGGACTAGCGGGGAACAATGAGCAGTACTTC,CASSWGLAGNNEQYF
TRBJ1-5,once,TRBV20-1,-,TGCAGTGCTAGACAGGGATCATATCAGCCCCAGCATTTT,CSARQGSYQPQHF
TRBJ2-5,few,TRBV27,TRBD2,TGTGCCAGCAGTTTAGGCGGGAGCTGGGAGACCCAGTACTTC,CASSLGGSWETQYF
TRBJ2-5,-,TRBV9,TRBD2,TGTGCCAGCAGCGTAGGCCTAGCGGGAGCGATCGATTTAGAGACCCAGTACTTC,CASSVGLAGAIDLETQYF
TRBJ2-4,-,TRBV28,-,TGTGCCAGCCGAGTTCCGGGGGAGCAGTACTTC,CASRVPGEQYF
TRBJ2-7,-,TRBV7-6,-,TGTGCCAGCAGCTTAGGAGTAGGCAGCGGTAGCTCCTACGAGCAGTACTTC,CASSLGVGSGSSYEQYF
TRBJ2-6,few,TRBV27,-,TGTGCCAGCAGTTTATCTGGGGTCGCGGGGGCCAACGTCCTGACTTTC,CASSLSGVAGANVLTF
TRBJ2-1,-,TRBV25-1,-,TGTGCCAGCAGTGCCGTTAACTACTCGAGCCATGAGCAGTTCTTC,CASSAVNYSSHEQFF
TRBJ2-5,few,TRBV3-1,-,TGTGCCAGCAGCCAAGATGATGGAAGGGCAGAGACCCAGTACTTC,CASSQDDGRAETQYF
TRBJ2-4,few,TRBV6-5,-,TGTGCCAGCAGTTACGGCGAACGCGTTTCGGTGGCCAAAAACATTCAGTACTTC,CASSYGERVSVAKNIQYF
TRBJ1-1,few,TRBV20-1,TRBD1,TGCAGTGCTAGAGATGCGAAGACAGGGATAGTCACTGAAGCTTTCTTT,CSARDAKTGIVTEAFF
TRBJ2-7,few,TRBV24-1,-,TGTGCCACCAGTGACAGGGACTACGAGCAGTACTTC,CATSDRDYEQYF
TRBJ2-7,few,TRBV6-2/TRBV6-3,-,TGTGCCAGCAGTGAATACAGCGTGCGGGGCGAGCAGTACTTC,CASSEYSVRGEQYF